Listed below are T cell receptor beta chains from one sample, sequenced in a study of beta chain features in type 1 diabetes. Libraries were prepared by immunoSEQ multiplex PCR; TCRdb keeps only in-frame clonotypes and omits some of them. Of over 350,000 clones detected, over 13% appear once; the ten largest clones hold 0.019%. The sample taken for sequencing was naive CD4+ T cells from blood. Receptors originate from a woman aged 18-35 years in good health. Both conserved end residues are trimmed from each CDR3. A D gene is named only where the DNA matches it firmly.

d_gene	v_gene	j_gene	CDR3aa
TRBD2	TRBV4-3	TRBJ2-3	ASSQEISGDTQY
-	TRBV28	TRBJ1-5	ASRPLTQPQH
-	TRBV29-1	TRBJ1-1	SVDGRGISF
-	TRBV29-1	TRBJ2-5	SVVTRTGGRETQY
-	TRBV28	TRBJ2-3	ASIQGGADTQY
-	TRBV5-4	TRBJ1-2	ASSQDSYGYT
TRBD1	TRBV5-1	TRBJ1-1	ASSLGTGLNTEAF
-	TRBV2	TRBJ2-1	ASAAIAYNEQF
-	TRBV28	TRBJ2-1	ASSPSREQF
TRBD2	TRBV29-1	TRBJ2-5	SVLAPYQETQY
-	TRBV7-9	TRBJ2-1	ASSFLAEQF
TRBD1	TRBV9	TRBJ1-2	ASSVGQGAGYGYT
-	TRBV7-3	TRBJ2-6	ASSSGLSGANVLT
-	TRBV30	TRBJ2-2	ARRGTANTGELF
-	TRBV7-2	TRBJ2-3	ASSLAWASTDTQY
TRBD1	TRBV28	TRBJ2-6	ASSPGQGYRANVLT
-	TRBV30	TRBJ1-1	ACPVMGRGDTEAF
TRBD1	TRBV28	TRBJ2-7	ASSPPGQERDEQY
-	TRBV28	TRBJ2-3	ASSDTPDTQY
TRBD2	TRBV5-1	TRBJ2-2	ASSPGLATNTGELF
-	TRBV30	TRBJ2-5	AWSVLGETQY
-	TRBV7-9	TRBJ2-7	ASSLGGGMAGQYEQY
-	TRBV25-1	TRBJ2-1	ASSVGTGGEQF
-	TRBV5-1	TRBJ1-2	ASSLATGANYGYT
-	TRBV29-1	TRBJ2-1	SPEARSNEQF
-	TRBV5-1	TRBJ1-2	ASSPRLLNYGYT
-	TRBV29-1	TRBJ2-7	SVKVGFYEQY
-	TRBV6-6	TRBJ2-5	ASSYEEGRKTQY